What follows are 22 T cell receptor beta chains derived from one specimen sequenced in a study of response to subunit inactivated influenza vaccine. TCRdb ran MiXCR on the RT-PCR reads and lists one entry per CDR3 protein. The table records 500,000 to 600,000 distinct CDR3 sequences, approximately 15% of them present only once. Sequences were derived from CD4+ T cells sorted from PBMCs, sampled less than 25 months after vaccination. The receptors shown here come from a man aged 50 to 69 who received an inactivated influenza vaccine.

This clonotype appeared a few times. The chain is built from TRBV5-1 and TRBJ1-3; the D gene is possibly TRBD1 (5 bases). CDR3 length equals 16 residues. In germline, CDR1 is SGHRS, CDR2 YFSETQ. The V end lost 4 bases, the J end lost 0 bases, and 14 bases lay between the germline ends. The DNA for the CDR3 is TGCGCCAGCAGCCCGATAGGACAAGTCTCTGGAAACACCATATATTTT. It codes for CASSPIGQVSGNTIYF.

This chain joins TRBV4-1 and TRBJ2-5; a weak D match, TRBD2 (6 bases). The CDR3 is made up of 14 amino acids. Per germline, CDR1 MGHRA and CDR2 YSYEKL. V lost 4 bases and J 3 bases, leaving 12 bases between the germline ends. The CDR3 loop reads CASSPGGAKETQYF. The CDR3 region has the DNA TGCGCCAGCAGCCCTGGCGGGGCTAAAGAGACCCAGTACTTC.

This chain connects TRBV25-1 to TRBJ2-7; TRBD2 aligns across 10 bases. Germline V gives CDR1 MGHDK, CDR2 SYGVNS. The CDR3 is 14 amino acids. V shed 2 bases and J 8 bases; nucleotides not matched to a gene: 6. The CDR3: CASSEPSGRGKQYF. The CDR3 DNA reads as TGTGCCAGCAGTGAACCTAGCGGGAGAGGCAAGCAGTACTTC.

In this sample, this clonotype turned up a few times. The chain employs TRBV5-4 and TRBJ2-1, with 12 bases that match TRBD2. J lost 4 bases, V lost 0 bases, and 2 bases had no gene match. CDR1 and CDR2 from the germline V gene are SGHNT and YYREEE (reference sequence). This CDR3 has 16 residues. The CDR3 sequence: CASSLGTSGIYNEQFF. CDR3 coding DNA: TGTGCCAGCAGCTTGGGGACTAGCGGGATATACAATGAGCAGTTCTTC.

This clonotype was detected a few times. CDR3 coding DNA: TGTGCCAGCAGTCGGACTAGCGGGGGGGGTGTGGGCACAGATACGCAGTATTTT. As protein: CASSRTSGGGVGTDTQYF. The genes are TRBV12-3 or TRBV12-4 and TRBJ2-3, with 15 bases matching TRBD2. The junction had 7 bases not matched to a gene; V was cut back by 5 bases and J by 1 base. The CDR3 is made up of 18 amino acids.

This rearrangement joins TRBV11-2 to TRBJ1-1, with D perhaps matching TRBD1 (5 bases). With 2 bases removed from V and 7 bases from J, the gap between germline ends came to 11 bases. Germline lookup yields CDR1 SGHAT and CDR2 FQNNGV. The CDR3 sequence is 13 residues long. This CDR3 is CASSLFPRDEAFF. CDR3 in DNA: TGTGCCAGCAGCTTATTTCCCAGGGATGAAGCTTTCTTT.

The chain combines TRBV15 with TRBJ2-1, with a tentative D call TRBD1 (5 bases). The CDR3 loop spans 13 amino acids. V lost 5 bases, J lost 6 bases, and 11 bases lay in between. Per the germline V gene, CDR1 is LNHNV and CDR2 is YYDKDF (reference sequence). The chain's CDR3 is CATSYLDINEQFF. In nucleotides, the CDR3 is TGTGCCACCAGCTACTTGGACATCAATGAGCAGTTCTTC.

The chain uses TRBV11-2 and TRBJ2-7; 12 nucleotides agree with TRBD1. The CDR3 runs to 15 residues. With V trimmed by 8 bases and J by 2 bases, 7 bases remained unmatched. Looked up from germline, CDR1 is SGHAT and CDR2 is FQNNGV. The chain's CDR3 is CASALGQGAPYEQYF. The CDR3, as DNA: TGTGCCAGCGCACTGGGACAGGGGGCACCCTACGAGCAGTACTTC.

Only a few counts were recorded for this clonotype. The chain links TRBV4-1 to TRBJ2-2; D ambiguous. The CDR3 totals 15 residues. V shed 5 bases and J shed 1 base, with 11 bases lying between them. CDR1 is MGHRA and CDR2 is YSYEKL in the germline V gene. For the CDR3, the DNA is TGCGCCAGCAGCTCCCCTAGGGAGAACACCGGGGAGCTGTTTTTT. Translating gives CASSSPRENTGELFF.

The rearrangement joins TRBV7-9 to TRBJ1-1, with 9 bases lining up with TRBD1. Trimming took 5 bases from V and 7 from J; bases not matched to a gene: 14. The CDR3 length is 16 residues. Germline CDR1 and CDR2: SEHNR and FQNEAQ (reference sequence). The CDR3 is CASSLGTGTSRVEAFF. Written as DNA, the CDR3 is TGTGCCAGCAGCCTTGGGACAGGGACTTCCCGTGTTGAAGCTTTCTTT.

This clonotype was recorded at least ten times. The chain carries TRBV11-2 and TRBJ2-7; TRBD2 matches at 13 bases. The J segment lost 3 bases and the V segment lost 4 bases, leaving 3 bases of the junction unmatched. Germline CDR1 is SGHAT and CDR2 is FQNNGV. CDR3 length: 15 amino acids. The CDR3 loop is CASSSGLAGIYEQYF. As DNA, the CDR3 is TGTGCCAGCAGCTCGGGACTAGCGGGGATCTACGAGCAGTACTTC.

This clonotype was seen many times. The chain carries TRBV29-1 and TRBJ2-7, with D perhaps TRBD1 (6 bases). V shed 4 bases and J shed 4 bases, with 11 bases lying between them. The germline V gene encodes CDR1 SQVTM and CDR2 ANQGSEA. The CDR3 contains 12 residues. The CDR3 here is CSVASRGYEQYF. CDR3 DNA sequence: TGCAGCGTTGCCTCAAGGGGGTACGAGCAGTACTTC.

The chain couples TRBV7-2 to TRBJ1-3; no reliable D call. V was shortened by 5 bases and J by 4 bases, with 12 bases between the two germline ends. The CDR3 runs to 14 residues. Germline V gene lookup returns CDR1 SGHTA and CDR2 FQGNSA. CDR3 region: CASSPVSAGNTIYF. CDR3 DNA: TGTGCCAGCAGCCCGGTTTCTGCCGGAAACACCATATATTTT.

V usage is TRBV7-3 and J usage is TRBJ1-1; D is ambiguous. Germline CDR1 reads SGHTA; CDR2 reads FQGTGA. Trimming pared 3 bases from V and 1 base from J, leaving 12 bases between. This CDR3 is 15 amino acids long. CDR3 bases: TGTGCCAGCAGCTTTACGGGAGGTAAGAACACTGAAGCTTTCTTT. This gives the protein CASSFTGGKNTEAFF. Based on the CDR3 plus reference TRBV7-3 and TRBJ1-1, the full variable domain is GAGVSQTPSNKVTEKGKYVELRCDPISGHTALYWYRQSLGQGPEFLIYFQGTGAADDSGLPNDRFFAVRPEGSVSTLKIQRTERGDSAVYLCASSFTGGKNTEAFFGQGTRLTVV.

The chain is built from TRBV5-1 and TRBJ1-2, with 12 bases lining up with TRBD1. This CDR3 is 15 amino acids long. Germline V gives CDR1 SGHRS, CDR2 YFSETQ. The V and J ends lost 3 bases and 6 bases, in that order; junction bases with no gene match: 6. Written as DNA, the CDR3 is TGCGCCAGCAGCTCTAGGGACAGGGGGCTTAATGGCTACACCTTC. Its translation is CASSSRDRGLNGYTF. The full variable domain, completed using reference TRBV5-1 and TRBJ1-2, is KAGVTQTPRYLIKTRGQQVTLSCSPISGHRSVSWYQQTPGQGLQFLFEYFSETQRNKGNFPGRFSGRQFSNSRSEMNVSTLELGDSALYLCASSSRDRGLNGYTFGSGTRLTVV.

At least ten counts were recorded for this clonotype. This chain joins TRBV11-2 and TRBJ1-2; tentatively, D is TRBD1 (5 bases). CDR3 length: 14 residues. The germline V and J ends were trimmed by 2 bases and 2 bases, with 9 bases remaining between them. Germline V lookup: CDR1 SGHAT, CDR2 FQNNGV. CDR3 coding DNA: TGTGCCAGCAGCTTAACAGAGGGGAACTATGGCTACACCTTC. Amino acid sequence: CASSLTEGNYGYTF.

Only a few counts were recorded for this clonotype. The chain links TRBV15 to TRBJ2-2, with D hard to call. This CDR3 has 15 amino acids. The V gene lost 1 base and the J gene lost 5 bases, with 11 bases spanning the gap. Germline CDR1 LNHNV, CDR2 YYDKDF (reference sequence). The DNA of the CDR3 is TGTGCCACCAGCAGAGGTCCAGTAGCAACCGGGGAGCTGTTTTTT. This translates into CATSRGPVATGELFF. Full variable domain (missing parts from reference TRBV15 and TRBJ2-2): DAMVIQNPRYQVTQFGKPVTLSCSQTLNHNVMYWYQQKSSQAPKLLFHYYDKDFNNEADTPDNFQSRRPNTSFCFLDIRSPGLGDTAMYLCATSRGPVATGELFFGEGSRLTVL.

This sequence joins TRBV18 and TRBJ2-7; maybe TRBD2 (6 bases). CDR1 is KGHSH and CDR2 is LQKENI in the germline V gene. CDR3 size: 15 residues. V shed 3 bases and J shed 1 base, with 13 bases lying between them. CDR3 loop: CASSPGGFLSYEQYF. The CDR3 DNA reads as TGTGCCAGCTCACCTGGAGGGTTTTTGTCCTACGAGCAGTACTTC.

This rearrangement joins TRBV5-6 to TRBJ2-5, with D perhaps matching TRBD1 (5 bases). The CDR3 sequence is 14 residues long. Germline V gene lookup returns CDR1 SGHDT and CDR2 YYEEEE. Trimming shortened V by 0 bases and J by 4 bases, and 10 bases separated the two germline ends. The CDR3 region is CASSLGGFIETQYF. CDR3 coding DNA: TGTGCCAGCAGCTTGGGGGGCTTCATAGAGACCCAGTACTTC.

The genes are TRBV6-1 and TRBJ2-7; D not resolved. Germline CDR1 MNHNS, CDR2 SASEGT. The CDR3 sequence is 15 residues long. Trimming took off 11 bases at V and 4 bases at J, with 24 bases between the two ends. The CDR3 reads CAAGRELGALYEQYF. CDR3 nucleotides: TGTGCCGCCGGGCGAGAGCTTGGAGCCCTTTACGAGCAGTACTTC.

J is TRBJ2-7 and V is TRBV28; TRBD1 agrees at 10 bases. The trim removed 4 bases at V and 5 bases at J, leaving 5 bases unmatched. The CDR3 totals 14 residues. Germline V gives CDR1 MDHEN, CDR2 SYDVKM. This CDR3 is CASSSLGQGDEQYF. The CDR3 DNA sequence: TGTGCCAGCAGTTCTTTAGGACAGGGGGACGAGCAGTACTTC. The full variable domain, rest sourced from reference TRBV28 and TRBJ2-7, is DVKVTQSSRYLVKRTGEKVFLECVQDMDHENMFWYRQDPGLGLRLIYFSYDVKMKEKGDIPEGYSVSREKKERFSLILESASTNQTSMYLCASSSLGQGDEQYFGPGTRLTVT.

This chain connects TRBV6-1 to TRBJ2-5; TRBD2 aligns across 8 bases. The CDR3 spans 15 residues. The germline CDR1 and CDR2 sequences are MNHNS and SASEGT. J was trimmed by 5 bases and V by 7 bases; bases with no gene match: 12. The CDR3 DNA reads as TGTGCCAGCAACCTGGGACTAGAGTATCGCGAGACCCAGTACTTC. It is translated as CASNLGLEYRETQYF.